This paragraph covers one T cell receptor (beta chain) sequence. The data are from a study of CD8 T cells in Susac syndrome. Study details: The Susac syndrome patients were therapy-naive, on corticosteroids, or on intravenous immunoglobulin alone at blood draw.

The authors negatively isolated CD8+ and CD4+ T cells and FACS-enriched TEMRA cells. With random hexamers, reverse transcription was performed on about 0.5 to 1 ug of RNA. TCRdb redid the calling of the immunoSEQ multiplex PCR reads with MiXCR, one entry per CDR3 protein. The table records about 130,000 distinct CDR3 sequences, around 94% of them present only once. The V and J ends lost 3 bases and 6 bases respectively, with 12 bases between them. The CDR3 contains 14 residues. Germline loops: CDR1 MNHEY, CDR2 SMNVEV (reference sequence). The sequencing input was CD8+ T cells from PBMCs. V gene TRBV27 combines with J gene TRBJ2-4; weak D call: TRBD1 (5 bases). This clonotype was obtained from a human donor with Susac syndrome. The CDR3 DNA reads as TGTGCCAGCAGTTTTGCCAGGGCGGCAAACATTCAGTACTTC. It is translated as CASSFARAANIQYF.